These 3 T cell receptor beta chains were all obtained from the same sample, sequenced in a study of T cell repertoires in ileal Crohn's disease. The time point: neoterminal ileum biopsy at postoperative endoscopy, about 6 months after surgery. Generated by immunoSEQ multiplex PCR, the TCRdb table keeps only in-frame clones and is missing some. The table lists some 450 clones, 80% to 85% of them singletons. The sequenced sample was ileal tissue. Every receptor here comes from an adult with Crohn's disease.

The V gene is TRBV19, the J gene TRBJ1-5; 7 nucleotides align to TRBD1. The CDR3 has 15 amino acids. The V gene end was trimmed by 7 bases and the J gene end by 1 base; junction bases not matched to a gene: 7. Germline V gene lookup returns CDR1 LNHDA and CDR2 SQIVND (reference sequence). The CDR3 coding sequence is TGTGCCAGTACACAGGGGTTGGCGAGCAATCAGCCCCAGCATTTT. Translating gives CASTQGLASNQPQHF.

The CDR3 here is CASGTDLYGYTF. The CDR3 region has the DNA TGTGCCAGCGGGACAGACCTCTATGGCTACACCTTC. The rearrangement uses TRBV27 and TRBJ1-2; TRBD1 aligns across 7 bases. The CDR3 length is 12 residues. The J segment lost 4 bases and the V segment lost 8 bases, leaving 4 bases of the junction unmatched. Germline-derived CDR1 and CDR2 are MNHEY and SMNVEV (reference sequence).

The chain carries TRBV6-5 and TRBJ2-1; TRBD2 matches 9 bases. In germline, CDR1 is MNHEY, CDR2 SVGAGI. The CDR3 is made up of 16 amino acids. The J segment lost 3 bases and the V segment lost 0 bases, leaving 3 bases of the junction unmatched. Here the CDR3 reads CASSYSLAGSYNEQFF. The CDR3 nucleotides read TGTGCCAGCAGTTACTCACTAGCGGGCAGCTACAATGAGCAGTTCTTC.